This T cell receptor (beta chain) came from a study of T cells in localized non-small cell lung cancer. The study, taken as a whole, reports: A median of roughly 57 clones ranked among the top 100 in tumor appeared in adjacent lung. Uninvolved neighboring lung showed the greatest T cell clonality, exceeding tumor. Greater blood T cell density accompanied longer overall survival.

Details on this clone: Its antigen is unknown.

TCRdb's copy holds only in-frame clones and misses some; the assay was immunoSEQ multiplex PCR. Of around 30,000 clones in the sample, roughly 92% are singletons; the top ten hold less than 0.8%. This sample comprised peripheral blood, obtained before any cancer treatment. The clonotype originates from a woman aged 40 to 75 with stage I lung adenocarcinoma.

CDR3 DNA sequence: TGTGCCACCAGCAGAGAAGCGGTTTACTCTGGAAACACCATATATTTT. It translates to CATSREAVYSGNTIYF. The chain couples TRBV15 to TRBJ1-3; D is ambiguous. The V end was cut by 0 bases, the J end by 0 bases, with 9 bases between. The length of the CDR3 is 16 residues. The V gene's germline CDR1 is LNHNV and CDR2 YYDKDF (reference sequence). The entire variable domain, with the rest obtained from reference TRBV15 and TRBJ1-3, is as follows: DAMVIQNPRYQVTQFGKPVTLSCSQTLNHNVMYWYQQKSSQAPKLLFHYYDKDFNNEADTPDNFQSRRPNTSFCFLDIRSPGLGDTAMYLCATSREAVYSGNTIYFGEGSWLTVV.